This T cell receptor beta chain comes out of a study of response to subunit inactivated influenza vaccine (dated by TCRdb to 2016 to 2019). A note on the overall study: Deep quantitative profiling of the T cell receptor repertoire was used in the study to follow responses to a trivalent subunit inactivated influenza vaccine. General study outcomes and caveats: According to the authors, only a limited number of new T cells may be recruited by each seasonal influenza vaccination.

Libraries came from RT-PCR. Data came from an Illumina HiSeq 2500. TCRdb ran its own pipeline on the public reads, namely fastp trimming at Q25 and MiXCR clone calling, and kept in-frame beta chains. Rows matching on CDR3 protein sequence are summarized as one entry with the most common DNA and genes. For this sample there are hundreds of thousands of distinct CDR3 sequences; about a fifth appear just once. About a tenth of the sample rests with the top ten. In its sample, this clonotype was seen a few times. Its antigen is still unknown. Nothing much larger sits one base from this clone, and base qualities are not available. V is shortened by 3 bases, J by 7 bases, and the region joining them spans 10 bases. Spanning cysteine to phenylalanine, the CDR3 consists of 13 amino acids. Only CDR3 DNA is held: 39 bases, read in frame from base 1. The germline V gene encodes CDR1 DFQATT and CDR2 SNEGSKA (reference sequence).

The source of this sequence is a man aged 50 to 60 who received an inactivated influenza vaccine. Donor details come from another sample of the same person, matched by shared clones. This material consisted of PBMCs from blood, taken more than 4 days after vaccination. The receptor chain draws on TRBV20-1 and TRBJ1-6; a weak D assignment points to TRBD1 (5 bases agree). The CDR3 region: CSASRALNSPLHF. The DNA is TGCAGTGCTAGCAGGGCCCTCAATTCACCCCTCCACTTT.